This entry describes one T cell receptor beta chain. CDR3 length equals 15 residues. Germline values: CDR1 KGHSH, CDR2 LQKENI. Trimming at V came to 6 bases and at J to 7 bases, leaving 11 bases not matched to a gene. At cycle 4 day 1, cycle 7 day 1, and baseline, blood was sampled. This record belongs to a study of OX40 agonist ivuxolimab in advanced cancers. Across the study: Three patients got partial responses; one had hepatocellular carcinoma and two had cutaneous melanoma.

TCRdb's table, derived via immunoSEQ multiplex PCR, lists solely in-frame clones and lacks some. The data contain about 84,000 clones, about nine tenths of them seen just once; the ten biggest clones take up more than 0.15%. The genes are TRBV18 and TRBJ1-3, with TRBD1 matching 8 bases. The sequence derives from an adult with an advanced solid tumor such as melanoma, head and neck, liver or kidney cancer. Sequenced material: CD4+ or CD8+ T cells sorted from blood, taken in a trial of the OX40 agonist ivuxolimab. The CDR3 DNA sequence: TGTGCCAGCTCCCCAGGACAGGGATCGTTGAACACCATATATTTT. Protein: CASSPGQGSLNTIYF.